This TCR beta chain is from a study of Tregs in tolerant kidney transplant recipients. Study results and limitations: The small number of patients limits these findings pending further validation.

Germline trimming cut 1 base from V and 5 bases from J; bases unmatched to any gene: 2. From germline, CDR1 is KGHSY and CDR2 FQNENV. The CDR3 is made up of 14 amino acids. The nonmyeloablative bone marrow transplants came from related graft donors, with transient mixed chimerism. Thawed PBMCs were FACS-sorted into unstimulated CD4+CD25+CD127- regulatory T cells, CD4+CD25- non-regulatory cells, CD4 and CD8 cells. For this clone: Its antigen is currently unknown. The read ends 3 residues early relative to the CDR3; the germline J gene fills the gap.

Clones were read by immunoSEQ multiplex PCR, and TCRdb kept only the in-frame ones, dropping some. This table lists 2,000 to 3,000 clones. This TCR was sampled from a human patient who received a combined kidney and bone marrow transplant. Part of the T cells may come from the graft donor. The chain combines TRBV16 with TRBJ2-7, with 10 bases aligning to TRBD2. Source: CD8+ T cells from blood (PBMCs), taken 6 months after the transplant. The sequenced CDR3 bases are TGTGCCAGCAGCCAATGGACTAGCGGCGACGAG. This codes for CASSQWTSGDE. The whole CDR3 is CASSQWTSGDEQYF.